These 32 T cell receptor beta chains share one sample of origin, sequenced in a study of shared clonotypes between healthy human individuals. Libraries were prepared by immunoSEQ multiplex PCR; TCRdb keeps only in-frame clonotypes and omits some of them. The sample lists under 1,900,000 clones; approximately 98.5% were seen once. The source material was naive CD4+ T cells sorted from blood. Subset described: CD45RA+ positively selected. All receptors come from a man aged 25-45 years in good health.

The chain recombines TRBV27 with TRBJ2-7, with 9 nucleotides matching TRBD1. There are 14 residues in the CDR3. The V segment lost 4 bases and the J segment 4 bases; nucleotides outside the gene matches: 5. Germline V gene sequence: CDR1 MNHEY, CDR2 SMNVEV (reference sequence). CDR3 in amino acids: CASSYSGQGYEQYF. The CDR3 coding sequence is TGTGCCAGCAGTTACTCGGGACAGGGTTACGAGCAGTACTTC.

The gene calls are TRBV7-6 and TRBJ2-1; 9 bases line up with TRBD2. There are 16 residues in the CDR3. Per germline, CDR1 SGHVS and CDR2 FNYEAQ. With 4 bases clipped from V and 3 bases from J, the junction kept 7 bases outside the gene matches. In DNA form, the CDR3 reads TGTGCCAGCAGCTCAAAGACTAGCGGAGACTACAATGAGCAGTTCTTC. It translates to CASSSKTSGDYNEQFF.

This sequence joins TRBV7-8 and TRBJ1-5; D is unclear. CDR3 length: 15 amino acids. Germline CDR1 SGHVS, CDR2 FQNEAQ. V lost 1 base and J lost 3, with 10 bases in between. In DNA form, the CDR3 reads TGTGCCAGCAGCTTAGAGGCAAATTCCAATCAGCCCCAGCATTTT. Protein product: CASSLEANSNQPQHF.

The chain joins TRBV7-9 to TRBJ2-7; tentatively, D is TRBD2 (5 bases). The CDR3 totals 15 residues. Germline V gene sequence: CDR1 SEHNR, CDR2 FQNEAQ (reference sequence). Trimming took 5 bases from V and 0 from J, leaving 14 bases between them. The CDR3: CASSPNFGNSYEQYF. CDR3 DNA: TGTGCCAGCAGCCCCAATTTCGGGAACTCCTACGAGCAGTACTTC.

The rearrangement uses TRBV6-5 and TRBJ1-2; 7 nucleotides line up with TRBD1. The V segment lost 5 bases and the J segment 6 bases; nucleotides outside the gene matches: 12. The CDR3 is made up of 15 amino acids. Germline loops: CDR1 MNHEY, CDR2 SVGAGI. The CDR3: CASSAPGQRSDGYTF. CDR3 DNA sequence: TGTGCCAGCAGTGCACCGGGACAGCGCTCTGATGGCTACACCTTC.

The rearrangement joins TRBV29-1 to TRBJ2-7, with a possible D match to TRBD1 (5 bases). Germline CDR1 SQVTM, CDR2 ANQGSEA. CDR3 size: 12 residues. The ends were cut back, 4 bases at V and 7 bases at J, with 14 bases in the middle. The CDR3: CSVVRGSLEQYF. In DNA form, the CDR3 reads TGCAGCGTTGTAAGGGGATCTTTAGAGCAGTACTTC.

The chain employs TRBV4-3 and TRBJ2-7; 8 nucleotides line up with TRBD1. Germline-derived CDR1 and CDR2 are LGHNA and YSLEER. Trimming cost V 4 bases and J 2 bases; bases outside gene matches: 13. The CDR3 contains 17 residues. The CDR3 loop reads CASSPDWGQADTYEQYF. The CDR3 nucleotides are TGCGCCAGCAGCCCAGATTGGGGACAGGCGGACACCTACGAGCAGTACTTC.

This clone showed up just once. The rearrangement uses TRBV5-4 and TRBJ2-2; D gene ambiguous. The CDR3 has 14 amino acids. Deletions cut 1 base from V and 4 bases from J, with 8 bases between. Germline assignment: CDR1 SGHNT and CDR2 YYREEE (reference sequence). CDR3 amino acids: CASSLKAATGELFF. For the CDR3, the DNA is TGTGCCAGCAGCTTGAAAGCAGCCACCGGGGAGCTGTTTTTT. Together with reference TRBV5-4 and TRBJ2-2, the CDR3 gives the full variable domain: ETGVTQSPTHLIKTRGQQVTLRCSSQSGHNTVSWYQQALGQGPQFIFQYYREEENGRGNFPPRFSGLQFPNYSSELNVNALELDDSALYLCASSLKAATGELFFGEGSRLTVL.

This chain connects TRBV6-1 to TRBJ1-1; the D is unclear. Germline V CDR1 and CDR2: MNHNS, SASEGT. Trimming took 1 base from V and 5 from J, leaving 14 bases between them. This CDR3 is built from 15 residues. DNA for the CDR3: TGTGCCAGCAGTGAAGGGGGTTCTGGGTTTACTGAAGCTTTCTTT. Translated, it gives CASSEGGSGFTEAFF.

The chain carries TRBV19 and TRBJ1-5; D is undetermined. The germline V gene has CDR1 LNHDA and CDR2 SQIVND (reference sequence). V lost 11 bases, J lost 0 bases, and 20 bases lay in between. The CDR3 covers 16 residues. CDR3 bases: TGTGCCGTATCCCCGACTTGGGGAGGTAGCAATCAGCCCCAGCATTTT. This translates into CAVSPTWGGSNQPQHF.

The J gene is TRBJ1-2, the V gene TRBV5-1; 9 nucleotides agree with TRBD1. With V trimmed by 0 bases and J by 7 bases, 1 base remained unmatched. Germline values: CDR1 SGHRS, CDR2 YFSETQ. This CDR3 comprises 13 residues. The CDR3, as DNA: TGCGCCAGCAGCTTGGGGACAGGGGCTGGCTACACCTTC. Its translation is CASSLGTGAGYTF.

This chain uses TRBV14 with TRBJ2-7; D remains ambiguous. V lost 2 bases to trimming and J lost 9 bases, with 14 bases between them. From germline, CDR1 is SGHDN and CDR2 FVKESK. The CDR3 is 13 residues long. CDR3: CASSQNVPARQYF. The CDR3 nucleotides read TGTGCCAGCAGCCAAAATGTTCCTGCGAGGCAGTACTTC. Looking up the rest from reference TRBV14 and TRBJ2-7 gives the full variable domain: EAGVTQFPSHSVIEKGQTVTLRCDPISGHDNLYWYRRVMGKEIKFLLHFVKESKQDESGMPNNRFLAERTGGTYSTLKVQPAELEDSGVYFCASSQNVPARQYFGPGTRLTVT.

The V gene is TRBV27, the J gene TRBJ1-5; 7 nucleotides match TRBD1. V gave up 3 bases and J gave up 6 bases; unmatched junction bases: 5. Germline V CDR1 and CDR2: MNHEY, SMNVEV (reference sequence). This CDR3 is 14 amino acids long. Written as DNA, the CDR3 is TGTGCCAGCAGTTTGGACAGGCGGCTTCAGCCCCAGCATTTT. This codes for CASSLDRRLQPQHF.

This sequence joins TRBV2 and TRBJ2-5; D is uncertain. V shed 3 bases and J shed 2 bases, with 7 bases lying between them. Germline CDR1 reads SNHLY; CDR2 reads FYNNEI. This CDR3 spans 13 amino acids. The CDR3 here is CASSDRAQETQYF. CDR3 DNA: TGTGCCAGCAGTGACAGAGCTCAAGAGACCCAGTACTTC.

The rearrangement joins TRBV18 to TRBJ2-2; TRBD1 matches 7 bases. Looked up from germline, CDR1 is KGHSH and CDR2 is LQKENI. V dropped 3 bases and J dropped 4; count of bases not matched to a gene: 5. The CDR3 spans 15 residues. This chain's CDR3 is CASSPGTEITGELFF. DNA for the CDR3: TGTGCCAGCTCACCGGGGACAGAGATCACCGGGGAGCTGTTTTTT.

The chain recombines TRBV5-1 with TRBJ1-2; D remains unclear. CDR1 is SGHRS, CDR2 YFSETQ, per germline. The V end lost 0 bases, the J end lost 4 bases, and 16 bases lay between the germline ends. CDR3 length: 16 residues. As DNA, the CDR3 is TGCGCCAGCAGCTTGGCCCCCAGCGGAGGACTCTATGGCTACACCTTC. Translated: CASSLAPSGGLYGYTF.

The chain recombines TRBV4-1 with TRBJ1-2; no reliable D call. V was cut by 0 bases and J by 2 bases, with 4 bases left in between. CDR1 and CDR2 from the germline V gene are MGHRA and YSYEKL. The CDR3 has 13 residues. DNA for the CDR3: TGCGCCAGCAGCCAAGAGGGGAACTATGGCTACACCTTC. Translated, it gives CASSQEGNYGYTF.

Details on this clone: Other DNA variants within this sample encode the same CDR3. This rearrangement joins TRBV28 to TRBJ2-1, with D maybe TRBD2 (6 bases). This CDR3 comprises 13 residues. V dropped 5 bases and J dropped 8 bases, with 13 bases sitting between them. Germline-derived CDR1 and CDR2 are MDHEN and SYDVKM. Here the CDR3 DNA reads TGTGCCAGCAGTCCCGGAGGGCGTGATGAGCAGTTCTTC. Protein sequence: CASSPGGRDEQFF. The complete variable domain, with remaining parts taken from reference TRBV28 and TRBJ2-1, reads DVKVTQSSRYLVKRTGEKVFLECVQDMDHENMFWYRQDPGLGLRLIYFSYDVKMKEKGDIPEGYSVSREKKERFSLILESASTNQTSMYLCASSPGGRDEQFFGPGTRLTVL.

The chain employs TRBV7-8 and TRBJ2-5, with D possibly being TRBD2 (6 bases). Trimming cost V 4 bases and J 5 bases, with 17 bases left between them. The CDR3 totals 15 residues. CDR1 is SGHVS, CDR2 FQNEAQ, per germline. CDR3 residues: CASSSTSPFLETQYF. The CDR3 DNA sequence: TGTGCCAGCAGCTCTACTAGCCCTTTTTTGGAGACCCAGTACTTC.

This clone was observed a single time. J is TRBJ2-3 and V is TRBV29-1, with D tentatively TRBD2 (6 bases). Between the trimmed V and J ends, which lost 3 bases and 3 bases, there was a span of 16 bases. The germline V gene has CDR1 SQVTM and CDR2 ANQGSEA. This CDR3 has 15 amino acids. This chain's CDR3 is CSVEGGKGRTDTQYF. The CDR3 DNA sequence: TGCAGCGTTGAGGGCGGGAAAGGAAGGACAGATACGCAGTATTTT.

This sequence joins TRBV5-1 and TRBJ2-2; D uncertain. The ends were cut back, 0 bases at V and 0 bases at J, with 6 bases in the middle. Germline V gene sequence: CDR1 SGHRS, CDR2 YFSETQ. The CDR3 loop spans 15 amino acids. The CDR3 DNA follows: TGCGCCAGCAGCTTGGTACAAACGAACACCGGGGAGCTGTTTTTT. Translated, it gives CASSLVQTNTGELFF.

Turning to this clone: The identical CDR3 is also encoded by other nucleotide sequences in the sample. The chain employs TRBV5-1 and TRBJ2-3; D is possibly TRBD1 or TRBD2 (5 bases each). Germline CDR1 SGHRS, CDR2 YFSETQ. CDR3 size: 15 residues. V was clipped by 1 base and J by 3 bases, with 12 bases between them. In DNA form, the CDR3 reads TGCGCCAGCAGCTTGCGAGCTGGGGGTACAGATACGCAGTATTTT. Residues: CASSLRAGGTDTQYF.

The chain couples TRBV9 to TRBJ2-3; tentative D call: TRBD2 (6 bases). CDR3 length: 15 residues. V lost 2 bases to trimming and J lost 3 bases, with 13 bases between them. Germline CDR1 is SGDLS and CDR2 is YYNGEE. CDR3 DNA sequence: TGTGCCAGCAGCGTTCTGGCGGGACGGACAGATACGCAGTATTTT. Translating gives CASSVLAGRTDTQYF. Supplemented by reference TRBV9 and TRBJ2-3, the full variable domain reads DSGVTQTPKHLITATGQRVTLRCSPRSGDLSVYWYQQSLDQGLQFLIQYYNGEERAKGNILERFSAQQFPDLHSELNLSSLELGDSALYFCASSVLAGRTDTQYFGPGTRLTVL.

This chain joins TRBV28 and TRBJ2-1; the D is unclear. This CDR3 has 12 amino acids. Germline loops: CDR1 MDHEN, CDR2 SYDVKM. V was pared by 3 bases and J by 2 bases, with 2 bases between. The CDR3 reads CASSFTYNEQFF. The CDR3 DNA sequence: TGTGCCAGCAGTTTCACCTACAATGAGCAGTTCTTC.

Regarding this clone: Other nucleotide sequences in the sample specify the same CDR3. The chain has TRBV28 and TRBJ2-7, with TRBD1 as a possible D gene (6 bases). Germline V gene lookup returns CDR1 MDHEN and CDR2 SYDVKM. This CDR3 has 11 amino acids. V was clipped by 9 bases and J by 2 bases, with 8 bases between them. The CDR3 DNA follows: TGTGCCAGTACAGGGCCCTACGAGCAGTACTTC. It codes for CASTGPYEQYF.

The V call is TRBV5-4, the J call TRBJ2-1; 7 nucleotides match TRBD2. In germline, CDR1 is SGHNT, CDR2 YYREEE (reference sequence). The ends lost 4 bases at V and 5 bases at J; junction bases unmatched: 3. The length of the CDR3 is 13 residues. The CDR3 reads CASSPGTNNEQFF. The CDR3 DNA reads TGTGCCAGCAGCCCCGGGACTAACAATGAGCAGTTCTTC.

The CDR3 region is CASSLASGGPRETQYF. CDR3 nucleotide sequence: TGTGCCAGCAGCTTGGCGTCGGGAGGGCCCCGGGAGACCCAGTACTTC. V usage is TRBV5-4 and J usage is TRBJ2-5; 8 bases map to TRBD2. The CDR3 runs 16 residues. J gave up 5 bases and V 0 bases, and 9 bases lay outside the gene matches. Per the germline V gene, CDR1 is SGHNT and CDR2 is YYREEE (reference sequence).

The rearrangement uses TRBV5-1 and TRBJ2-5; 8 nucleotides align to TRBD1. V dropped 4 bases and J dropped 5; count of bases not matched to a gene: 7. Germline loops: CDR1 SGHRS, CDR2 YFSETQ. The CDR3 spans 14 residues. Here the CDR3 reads CASSPTGVGETQYF. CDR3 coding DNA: TGCGCCAGCAGCCCGACAGGGGTTGGGGAGACCCAGTACTTC.

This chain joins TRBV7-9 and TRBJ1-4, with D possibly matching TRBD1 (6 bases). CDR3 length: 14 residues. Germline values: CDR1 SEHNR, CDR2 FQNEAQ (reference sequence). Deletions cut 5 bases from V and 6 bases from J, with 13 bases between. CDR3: CASSPGQYHEKLFF. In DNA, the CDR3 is TGTGCCAGCAGCCCTGGACAGTACCATGAAAAACTGTTTTTT.

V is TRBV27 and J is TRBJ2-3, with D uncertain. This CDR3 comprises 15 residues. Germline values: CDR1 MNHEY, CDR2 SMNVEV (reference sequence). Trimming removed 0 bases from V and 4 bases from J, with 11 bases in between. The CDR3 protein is CASSLSGRNPDTQYF. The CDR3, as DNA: TGTGCCAGCAGTTTATCCGGAAGGAATCCAGATACGCAGTATTTT.

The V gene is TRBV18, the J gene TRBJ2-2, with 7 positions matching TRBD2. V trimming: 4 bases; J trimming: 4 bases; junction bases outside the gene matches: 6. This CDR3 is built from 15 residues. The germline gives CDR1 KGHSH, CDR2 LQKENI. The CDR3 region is CASSRAGAGTGELFF. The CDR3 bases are TGTGCCAGCTCACGGGCGGGAGCTGGCACCGGGGAGCTGTTTTTT.

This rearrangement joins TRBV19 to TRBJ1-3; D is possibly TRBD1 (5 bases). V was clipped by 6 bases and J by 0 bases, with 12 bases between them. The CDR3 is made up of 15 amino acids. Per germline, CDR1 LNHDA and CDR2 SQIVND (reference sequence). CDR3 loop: CASRERDLSGNTIYF. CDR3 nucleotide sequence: TGTGCCAGTAGGGAGAGGGACCTCTCTGGAAACACCATATATTTT.